These 4 T cell receptor beta chains share one sample of origin, sequenced in a study of blood T cell repertoires in COVID-19. Sequencing used immunoSEQ multiplex PCR; TCRdb keeps in-frame clones, though not all of them. The table shows around 500,000 clones, with roughly nine tenths occurring only once. The sample was PBMCs or T cells enriched from blood (not recorded which). These receptors were obtained from a woman aged 55-69 years who had recovered from COVID-19.

In its sample, this clone was seen once. The chain uses TRBV5-4 and TRBJ1-6; D is uncertain. This CDR3 has 15 residues. Trimming stripped 4 bases from V and 9 bases from J, with 17 bases between. The germline CDR1 and CDR2 sequences are SGHNT and YYREEE (reference sequence). CDR3 in amino acids: CASSPGVAVGSPLHF. DNA for the CDR3: TGTGCCAGCAGCCCGGGAGTGGCGGTGGGTTCACCCCTCCACTTT. The whole variable domain, filled in from reference TRBV5-4 and TRBJ1-6, reads ETGVTQSPTHLIKTRGQQVTLRCSSQSGHNTVSWYQQALGQGPQFIFQYYREEENGRGNFPPRFSGLQFPNYSSELNVNALELDDSALYLCASSPGVAVGSPLHFGNGTRLTVT.

On this clone: The sample carries other DNA sequences with the same CDR3. The chain employs TRBV7-2 and TRBJ1-6, with a weak D call TRBD1 (6 bases). This CDR3 is 15 amino acids long. Germline V lookup: CDR1 SGHTA, CDR2 FQGNSA. Trimming pared 0 bases from V and 10 bases from J, leaving 13 bases between. CDR3 DNA: TGTGCCAGCAGCTTAGCCCCAGGGGTCAGATCACCCCTCCACTTT. As protein: CASSLAPGVRSPLHF.

The chain recombines TRBV18 with TRBJ2-1; 8 positions match TRBD2. The CDR3 runs to 19 residues. The J segment lost 0 bases and the V segment lost 2 bases, leaving 12 bases of the junction unmatched. The V gene's germline CDR1 is KGHSH and CDR2 LQKENI. Here the CDR3 reads CASSPKTGGGTSSYNEQFF. Here the CDR3 DNA reads TGTGCCAGCTCACCAAAGACTGGCGGGGGGACGAGCTCCTACAATGAGCAGTTCTTC.

The chain carries TRBV5-8 and TRBJ1-6; 9 nucleotides align to TRBD1. The CDR3 extends over 18 amino acids. V gave up 5 bases and J gave up 0 bases; unmatched junction bases: 9. Germline V gives CDR1 SGHTS, CDR2 YDEGEE. CDR3 nucleotide sequence: TGTGCCAGCAGATTACAGGGGGCATCCGTCTCCTATAATTCACCCCTCCACTTT. It codes for CASRLQGASVSYNSPLHF. Looking up the rest from reference TRBV5-8 and TRBJ1-6 gives the full variable domain: EAGVTQSPTHLIKTRGQQATLRCSPISGHTSVYWYQQALGLGLQFLLWYDEGEERNRGNFPPRFSGRQFPNYSSELNVNALELEDSALYLCASRLQGASVSYNSPLHFGNGTRLTVT.